Reported below is one TCR beta chain. This entry is derived from a study of technical replicates of blood from a handful of donors. The method was immunoSEQ multiplex PCR; TCRdb's version includes in-frame clones alone and lacks a portion of them. The sample comprises about 59,000 clones, less than 98% of which are singletons, and 0.15% to 0.25% rests with the top ten. This CDR3 comprises 16 residues. Deletions cut 6 bases from V and 3 bases from J, with 21 bases between. The germline V gene encodes CDR1 SQVTM and CDR2 ANQGSEA. The sequenced sample consisted of T cells isolated from PBMCs. V and J are TRBV29-1 and TRBJ1-3; D is unclear. The clonotype originates from a human donor in good health. The CDR3 nucleotides are TGCAGCGTGCAAAGCGACGGAGGCCGTTTTGGAAACACCATATATTTT. As protein: CSVQSDGGRFGNTIYF.